This record looks at one T cell receptor (beta chain) sequence and its context. Its target is unknown. This record comes from a study of monozygotic twins with inflammatory bowel disease. This CDR3 region has 14 residues. Germline loops: CDR1 SGHRS, CDR2 YFSETQ. Blood samples of approximately 2.5 ml were drawn from every donor. The study, taken as a whole, reports: No one strong IBD-associated signal or clonotype was supported.

UMIs with a 6-nucleotide sample barcode were added by template switching. TCRdb reanalyzed the 5' RACE reads, giving one entry per CDR3 protein sequence and no DNA. The sample table includes hundreds of thousands of distinct CDR3 sequences. V usage is TRBV5-1 and J usage is TRBJ1-1. What was sequenced was blood. The clonotype comes from a human donor with ulcerative colitis or Crohn's disease, or a healthy co-twin of an affected twin (not recorded which). The CDR3 spells CASSFTTGRTEAFF.